A selection of T cell receptor beta chains follows, all from one sample in a study of T-cell memory formation after mild COVID-19. TCRdb independently ran MiXCR on the 5' RACE reads; one entry per CDR3 protein. The sample shows 350,000 to 450,000 distinct CDR3 sequences, 24% of them seen only once. Sequenced sample: PBMCs or a T cell subset sorted from them (not recorded which). The receptors originated from an adult woman who had mild COVID-19 (a few samples of this study predate the infection). Cell type and time point are not known. Each CDR3 is given with its conserved first and last residue. D genes are given only for firm matches. The size field is filled for only some rows; it gives once, few, many or a size class.

clone_size d_call j_call v_call cdr3_aa cdr3_nt
- - TRBJ1-5 TRBV30 CAWSVGYSGNQPQHF TGTGCCTGGAGTGTAGGGTACAGCGGCAATCAGCCCCAGCATTTT
many - TRBJ2-3 TRBV12-3/TRBV12-4 CATRQSGKGSDTQYF TGTGCCACCCGACAGAGTGGTAAAGGCTCAGATACGCAGTATTTT
- - TRBJ2-3 TRBV7-2 CASTDSLASTDTQYF TGTGCCAGCACCGATTCTCTGGCCAGCACAGATACGCAGTATTTT
- TRBD2 TRBJ2-1 TRBV3-1 CASSLGTSGREDEQFF TGTGCCAGCAGCCTCGGGACTAGCGGGAGGGAGGATGAGCAGTTCTTC
- - TRBJ1-1 TRBV20-1 CSAREAQIMNTEAFF TGCAGTGCTAGAGAGGCCCAGATAATGAACACTGAAGCTTTCTTT
few - TRBJ1-5 TRBV7-2 CASSLDISNQPQHF TGTGCCAGCAGCTTGGACATTAGCAATCAGCCCCAGCATTTT
many - TRBJ2-2 TRBV30 CAWSSRVNTGELFF TGTGCCTGGTCCTCGCGGGTGAACACCGGGGAGCTGTTTTTT
- TRBD1 TRBJ1-1 TRBV12-3/TRBV12-4 CASSKQGGGTEAFF TGTGCCAGCAGCAAACAGGGGGGGGGCACTGAAGCTTTCTTT
- TRBD1 TRBJ2-3 TRBV7-2 CASSLRDRYTDTQYF TGTGCCAGCAGCCTCCGGGACAGGTACACAGATACGCAGTATTTT
few TRBD1 TRBJ1-4 TRBV5-1 CASSFGQGDGKLFF TGCGCCAGCAGCTTCGGACAGGGGGACGGAAAACTGTTTTTT
few - TRBJ1-6 TRBV18 CAAGSYNSPLHF TGTGCGGCGGGGTCCTATAATTCACCCCTCCACTTT
- - TRBJ2-2 TRBV27 CASSSGLLTGELFF TGTGCCAGCAGTTCTGGACTTCTCACCGGGGAGCTGTTTTTT
- - TRBJ1-1 TRBV14 CASSQDPAGRAEAFF TGTGCCAGCAGCCAAGATCCGGCAGGGCGGGCTGAAGCTTTCTTT
- - TRBJ2-7 TRBV6-2/TRBV6-3 CASIDTGRGHSYEQYF TGTGCCAGCATCGACACGGGGCGGGGGCACTCCTACGAGCAGTACTTC
- - TRBJ2-1 TRBV7-2 CASSVRDDVNEQFF TGTGCCAGCAGCGTCCGGGACGACGTCAATGAGCAGTTCTTC
- - TRBJ2-7 TRBV6-1 CASSERDVGAFSYEQYF TGTGCCAGCAGTGAAAGGGACGTCGGGGCCTTCTCCTACGAGCAGTACTTC
- TRBD1 TRBJ2-3 TRBV9 CASSGGTGGADTQYF TGTGCCAGCAGCGGCGGGACAGGGGGCGCAGATACGCAGTATTTT
few - TRBJ1-1 TRBV18 CASSPGGAMTNTEAFF TGTGCCAGCTCACCCGGGGGGGCGATGACGAACACTGAAGCTTTCTTT
- - TRBJ2-1 TRBV5-1 CASSSGTLKDEQFF TGCGCCAGCAGCTCCGGGACACTGAAGGATGAGCAGTTCTTC
- - TRBJ2-1 TRBV7-2 CASSSRPLGKSYNEQFF TGTGCCAGCAGCTCCCGCCCCCTAGGGAAGTCCTACAATGAGCAGTTCTTC
few TRBD2 TRBJ2-3 TRBV5-6 CASSLRASGSTDRTDTQYF TGTGCCAGCAGCCTTCGTGCTAGCGGGAGTACGGATCGCACAGATACGCAGTATTTT
few - TRBJ1-2 TRBV19 CASRESDSRNYGYTF TGTGCCAGTAGGGAATCGGACAGTAGGAACTATGGCTACACCTTC
- - TRBJ2-3 TRBV24-1 CATSLGGEVSDTQYF TGTGCCACCAGTTTGGGGGGCGAAGTGTCGGATACGCAGTATTTT
- - TRBJ1-1 TRBV14 CASSQGGGPEAFF TGTGCCAGCAGCCAAGGGGGAGGTCCTGAAGCTTTCTTT
- - TRBJ1-4 TRBV30 CAWSVNTVGNEKLFF TGTGCCTGGAGTGTTAACACCGTCGGTAATGAAAAACTGTTTTTT
- - TRBJ1-2 TRBV4-1 CASSQVASGLMLGSYGYTF TGCGCCAGCAGCCAAGTTGCATCGGGACTGATGTTAGGTAGCTATGGCTACACCTTC
- TRBD2 TRBJ2-3 TRBV7-2 CASSLLAGGWDTQYF TGTGCCAGCAGCTTACTAGCGGGAGGATGGGATACGCAGTATTTT
few - TRBJ1-4 TRBV5-1 CASSLDRGPSRGEKLFF TGCGCCAGCAGCTTGGATAGGGGACCTTCTCGGGGTGAAAAACTGTTTTTT
- TRBD1 TRBJ2-1 TRBV24-1 CATSDLTQGNEQFF TGTGCCACCAGTGATTTGACACAGGGGAATGAGCAGTTCTTC
- - TRBJ1-1 TRBV19 CASSIGLTEAFF TGTGCCAGTAGTATTGGTCTTACTGAAGCTTTCTTT
- TRBD2 TRBJ2-1 TRBV29-1 CSVAFGGGFSYNEQFF TGCAGCGTTGCTTTCGGGGGAGGGTTCTCCTACAATGAGCAGTTCTTC
- - TRBJ1-2 TRBV12-3/TRBV12-4 CASSSPTGTGYLGYTF TGTGCCAGCAGTTCTCCCACCGGTACAGGGTATCTTGGCTACACCTTC
- TRBD2 TRBJ2-1 TRBV18 CASSPRTTSGGADEQFF TGTGCCAGCTCCCCCCGAACTACTAGCGGGGGGGCCGATGAGCAGTTCTTC
- - TRBJ2-7 TRBV15 CATSSHRDEQYF TGTGCCACCAGCAGTCACAGGGACGAGCAGTACTTC
- - TRBJ2-1 TRBV7-8 CASSLASSPGFDEQFF TGTGCCAGCAGCTTAGCGTCCTCGCCGGGGTTCGATGAGCAGTTCTTC
many - TRBJ2-1 TRBV5-5 CASSLGTVNEQFF TGTGCCAGCAGCTTGGGTACGGTCAATGAGCAGTTCTTC
- - TRBJ2-1 TRBV3-2 CASSQAGGPRNEQFF TGTGCCAGCAGCCAAGCGGGAGGGCCAAGGAATGAGCAGTTCTTC